Sequencing of this T cell receptor beta chain was carried out in a study of T-cell memory formation after mild COVID-19 (dated by TCRdb to 2020 to 2022). Some background on the complete study: TCR sequence clusters from the two donors were largely donor specific. Two young, previously healthy adult volunteers, one female and one male, were included in the cohort. In two donors, T-cell clones that expanded and contracted after mild COVID-19 were followed by sequencing TCRalpha and TCRbeta repertoires longitudinally.

As regards this clonotype: This receptor's antigen is unknown. Base qualities are not at hand, and no much larger clone is one base apart.

Ficoll-Paque density gradient centrifugation was the method used to isolate PBMCs. The germline V gene (reference sequence) specifies MNHEY as CDR1 and SMNVEV as CDR2. The CDR3 runs 13 amino acids, cysteine and phenylalanine included. Of the read, only the CDR3 DNA is kept; its 39 bases are in frame from base 1. V lost 6 bases and J lost 5 bases; the stretch between them is 13 bases long. Summary of the overall study and its limitations: Some responding clones were found in pre-infection memory, which suggests that pre-existing cross-reactive memory T cells took part in the SARS-CoV-2 response. Whether the second-wave clones peaking on day 37 were SARS-CoV-2 specific was not confirmed. Contracting CD4+ clones were located mainly in the CM and EM memory subsets, whereas CD8+ clones were found to be enriched in EMRA. The study included only a couple of mild cases, and larger cohorts that include severe cases with pre-infection samples were judged to be necessary. Clones contracting from day 15 to 85 had balanced CD4/CD8 phenotypes, while a second wave expanding from day 15 to 37 was biased towards CD4+.

TCRdb names Illumina NovaSeq 6000 as the instrument used. TCRalpha and TCRbeta cDNA libraries were constructed by 5'RACE with constant-segment primers, with sample barcodes and unique molecular identifiers being introduced. RNA was extracted from every sample with Trizol reagent. The libraries were amplified in two PCR steps, and the second step added a second sample barcode and Illumina TruSeq adapters. Sequencing of the libraries was done on an Illumina NovaSeq, producing 2 x 150 bp paired-end reads. Turning to the authors' computational methods: The reads were demultiplexed and collapsed into UMI-guided consensus sequences using migec v1.2.7. With mixcr v2.1.11, UMI consensuses were aligned to TRA and TRB V and J templates and assembled into clonotypes. Clonotypes were classified as expanded or contracted when called significant by both edgeR and NoisET, with noise models trained on biological replicates. For edgeR calls, a false discovery rate-adjusted p below 0.01 and a log2 fold-change threshold of 1 were applied. PCA with hierarchical clustering of max-normalized trajectories of the 1000 most abundant clonotypes was used as exploratory dynamics analysis. Each responding clone was given a CD4 or CD8 phenotype based on the CD4+ and CD8+ repertoires, which had been sequenced separately. TCRdb trimmed the raw reads at Q25, called clones with MiXCR and kept productive beta chains. Each entry merges the rows of one CDR3 protein and shows their most common DNA and genes. Clone size and V and J calls follow TCRdb, not the original study. The sample records 150,000 to 200,000 distinct CDR3 sequences, 16% of which are singletons. About 1.9% of the sample lies in the top ten.

The receptor chain draws on TRBV27 and TRBJ1-1; TRBD1 is a possible D gene, resting on 6 matching bases. This TCR was sampled from an adult woman who had mild COVID-19 (a few samples of this study predate the infection). The sample titles of this study are shuffled in the database, so cell type and time point are left out; the donor was told from shared clones. Sequenced input: PBMCs or a T cell subset sorted from them (not recorded which). This receptor carries the CDR3 CASRIEGGTEAFF. The nucleotide sequence is TGTGCCAGCAGAATTGAAGGGGGTACTGAAGCTTTCTTT.